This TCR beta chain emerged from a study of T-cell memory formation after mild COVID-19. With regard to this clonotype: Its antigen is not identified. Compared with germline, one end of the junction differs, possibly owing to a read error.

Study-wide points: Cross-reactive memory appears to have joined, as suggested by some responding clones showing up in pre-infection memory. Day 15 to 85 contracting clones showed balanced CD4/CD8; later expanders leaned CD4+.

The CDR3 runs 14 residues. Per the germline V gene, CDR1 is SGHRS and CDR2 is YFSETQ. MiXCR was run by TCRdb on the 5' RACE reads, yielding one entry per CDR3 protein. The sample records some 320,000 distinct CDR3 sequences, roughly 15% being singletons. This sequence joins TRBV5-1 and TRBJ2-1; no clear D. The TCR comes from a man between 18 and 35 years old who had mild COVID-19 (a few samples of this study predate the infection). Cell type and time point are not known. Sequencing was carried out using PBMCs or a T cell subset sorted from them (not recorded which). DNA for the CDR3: TGCGCCAGCACCTTGGACGGCTCCTACAATGAGCAGTTCTTC. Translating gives CASTLDGSYNEQFF.